The next 7 T cell receptor beta chains were all read from a single sample in a study of blood T cell repertoires in COVID-19. The data were produced by immunoSEQ multiplex PCR, yet TCRdb's version contains in-frame clones alone and is incomplete. The profile shows 130,000 to 150,000 clones, roughly four fifths of them singletons. The sample consisted of peripheral blood. The receptors shown here come from a human donor with acute or convalescent COVID-19. The donor label of this sample is uncertain.

This rearrangement joins TRBV6-2 or TRBV6-3 to TRBJ1-1; D is undetermined. The CDR3 runs 15 residues. Trimming took 5 bases from V and 2 from J, leaving 15 bases between them. Germline V gives CDR1 MNHEY, CDR2 SVGEGT. The CDR3 coding sequence is TGTGCCAGCAGTATTCAATCAGGTATTAACACTGAAGCTTTCTTT. This gives the protein CASSIQSGINTEAFF.

The V gene is TRBV29-1, the J gene TRBJ1-3; D gene unclear. Trimming removed 7 bases from V and 2 bases from J, with 6 bases in between. Germline-derived CDR1 and CDR2 are SQVTM and ANQGSEA. The CDR3 is made up of 11 amino acids. The CDR3 DNA follows: TGCAGCGCCAGGCCTGGAAACACCATATATTTT. This codes for CSARPGNTIYF.

Only one count was recorded for this clone. The V gene is TRBV9, the J gene TRBJ1-1; D uncertain. V lost 4 bases and J lost 0, with 10 bases in between. CDR3 size: 14 residues. The germline CDR1 and CDR2 sequences are SGDLS and YYNGEE. The CDR3 sequence: CASSPRVVNTEAFF. The CDR3 DNA sequence: TGTGCCAGCAGCCCCCGCGTGGTGAACACTGAAGCTTTCTTT.

V and J are TRBV5-1 and TRBJ1-2; D perhaps matches TRBD1 (6 bases). CDR3 length equals 14 residues. Germline CDR1 is SGHRS and CDR2 is YFSETQ. Trimming took 4 bases from V and 3 from J, leaving 13 bases between them. For the CDR3, the DNA is TGCGCCAGCAGCCCTACAGGGTTGGACTATGGCTACACCTTC. It yields the protein CASSPTGLDYGYTF.

The rearrangement uses TRBV18 and TRBJ1-2; no reliable D call. The CDR3 loop spans 14 amino acids. Trimming cost V 2 bases and J 6 bases, with 13 bases left between them. The V gene's germline CDR1 is KGHSH and CDR2 LQKENI. CDR3: CASSPVEGGDGYTF. CDR3 sequence (DNA): TGTGCCAGCTCACCAGTTGAAGGCGGGGATGGCTACACCTTC.

The CDR3 spells CASSYSTPRSPLHF. The DNA for the CDR3 is TGTGCCAGCAGTTACTCTACTCCGAGATCACCCCTCCACTTT. The chain links TRBV6-6 to TRBJ1-6, with unresolved D. CDR3 length: 14 amino acids. Germline V gene lookup returns CDR1 MNHNY and CDR2 SVGAGI (reference sequence). Trimming took 0 bases from V and 10 from J, leaving 10 bases between them.

The chain uses TRBV6-5 and TRBJ1-2, with TRBD1 as a possible D gene (6 bases). The germline V gene has CDR1 MNHEY and CDR2 SVGAGI. The V end lost 6 bases, the J end lost 13 bases, and 18 bases lay between the germline ends. The length of the CDR3 is 12 residues. The CDR3 region is CASSLGNRACTF. Written as DNA, the CDR3 is TGTGCCAGCAGCCTAGGTAACAGGGCCTGCACCTTC.